Each of the 27 T cell receptor beta chains below was sequenced from the same sample in a study of monozygotic twins with cystic fibrosis. Generated by immunoSEQ multiplex PCR, the TCRdb table keeps only in-frame clones and is missing some. The sample shows under 11,000 clones, roughly 96% of them seen only once. What was sequenced was blood. The source is a boy between 5 and 17 years old with cystic fibrosis.

V gene TRBV7-9 combines with J gene TRBJ1-2, with D hard to call. V was shortened by 1 base and J by 2 bases, with 8 bases between the two germline ends. Per the germline V gene, CDR1 is SEHNR and CDR2 is FQNEAQ (reference sequence). The CDR3 is 14 residues long. DNA of the CDR3: TGTGCCAGCAGCTTAGACAGATTGAACTATGGCTACACCTTC. It yields the protein CASSLDRLNYGYTF.

CDR3 region: CASSPDPSSYNSPLHF. CDR3 nucleotides: TGTGCCAGCAGCCCAGATCCCAGCTCCTATAATTCACCCCTCCACTTT. The chain couples TRBV5-5 to TRBJ1-6; D unclear. Germline CDR1 reads SGHKS; CDR2 reads YYEKEE (reference sequence). Trimming removed 4 bases from V and 0 bases from J, with 11 bases in between. This CDR3 contains 16 residues.

The CDR3 bases are TGTGCCACACCGATCAGGGGACTAGTCGTCCACGAGCAGTACTTC. It encodes CATPIRGLVVHEQYF. This chain links TRBV19 with TRBJ2-7, with 8 bases lining up with TRBD2. Germline V gene lookup returns CDR1 LNHDA and CDR2 SQIVND (reference sequence). The CDR3 is 15 amino acids. V shed 10 bases and J 5 bases; nucleotides not matched to a gene: 16.

The chain employs TRBV29-1 and TRBJ2-1; D gene unclear. Trimming left V 3 bases short and J 10 bases short, with 13 bases between. Germline CDR1 SQVTM, CDR2 ANQGSEA. The CDR3 is 12 residues long. CDR3 bases: TGCAGCGTTGAGCTTAGATACGCGGAGCAGTTCTTC. It specifies CSVELRYAEQFF.

The rearrangement joins TRBV7-6 to TRBJ2-4; TRBD1 might be the D (6 bases). CDR3 length: 15 residues. The V gene lost 5 bases and the J gene lost 7 bases, with 18 bases spanning the gap. Looked up from germline, CDR1 is SGHVS and CDR2 is FNYEAQ. The CDR3 DNA reads as TGTGCCAGCAGCCCACAGGGTGCTCCTGGGAACATTCAGTACTTC. Its protein product is CASSPQGAPGNIQYF.

The chain combines TRBV21-1 with TRBJ1-3. TRBV21-1 counts as a pseudogene. The CDR3 runs to 15 residues. DNA of the CDR3: TGTGCCCGACACCCGGGGCTCTGGTCTGGAAACACCATATATTTT. It encodes CARHPGLWSGNTIYF.

The rearrangement joins TRBV6-1 to TRBJ2-7; no clear D. Germline loops: CDR1 MNHNS, CDR2 SASEGT. With 5 bases removed from V and 6 bases from J, the gap between germline ends came to 14 bases. The CDR3 spans 13 residues. In DNA form, the CDR3 reads TGTGCCAGCAGTACCAGAGTTACCGCCGAGCAGTACTTC. Residues: CASSTRVTAEQYF.

The V gene is TRBV9, the J gene TRBJ1-6; 7 positions match TRBD1. V lost 3 bases to trimming and J lost 4 bases; unmatched junction nucleotides: 1. The CDR3 is made up of 14 amino acids. Germline V gene sequence: CDR1 SGDLS, CDR2 YYNGEE. The CDR3 is CASSADRYNSPLHF. The CDR3 coding sequence is TGTGCCAGCAGCGCGGACAGGTATAATTCACCCCTCCACTTT.

The genes are TRBV5-4 and TRBJ1-2; weak D call: TRBD1 (6 bases). Deletions cut 0 bases from V and 2 bases from J, with 14 bases between. The germline V gene encodes CDR1 SGHNT and CDR2 YYREEE (reference sequence). CDR3 length equals 16 residues. The CDR3, as DNA: TGTGCCAGCAGCTTGGTAGGGGGGGGCTCGAACTATGGCTACACCTTC. It translates to CASSLVGGGSNYGYTF. Complete variable domain (other parts from reference TRBV5-4 and TRBJ1-2): ETGVTQSPTHLIKTRGQQVTLRCSSQSGHNTVSWYQQALGQGPQFIFQYYREEENGRGNFPPRFSGLQFPNYSSELNVNALELDDSALYLCASSLVGGGSNYGYTFGSGTRLTVV.

The chain employs TRBV5-5 and TRBJ1-3; D may be TRBD1 (6 bases). CDR3 length: 17 amino acids. V lost 4 bases, J lost 4 bases, and 21 bases lay in between. Germline V gene lookup returns CDR1 SGHKS and CDR2 YYEKEE (reference sequence). CDR3 DNA: TGTGCCAGCAGCCATTTATCCACCGCAGGGGCCGGAAACACCATATATTTT. It codes for CASSHLSTAGAGNTIYF.

This chain uses TRBV21-1 with TRBJ1-6; the D call of TRBD1 is as the table states it, not checked on the DNA. TRBV21-1 is described as a pseudogene. This CDR3 comprises 12 residues. The DNA for the CDR3 is TGTGCCAGCGGGGCGGATACAAGACCCCTCCACTTT. Its protein is CASGADTRPLHF.

This rearrangement joins TRBV4-1 to TRBJ2-1, with TRBD1 matching over 9 bases. CDR1 and CDR2 (germline): MGHRA, YSYEKL. The ends lost 0 bases at V and 9 bases at J; junction bases unmatched: 6. The length of the CDR3 is 15 residues. CDR3 nucleotide sequence: TGCGCCAGCAGCCAAGAACCGGGACAGGGCCCTGAGCAGTTCTTC. Encoded protein: CASSQEPGQGPEQFF.

The chain employs TRBV5-4 and TRBJ2-5, with TRBD2 identical over 10 bases. This CDR3 contains 15 residues. V lost 0 bases to trimming and J lost 5 bases; unmatched junction nucleotides: 4. Germline V lookup: CDR1 SGHNT, CDR2 YYREEE (reference sequence). CDR3 bases: TGTGCCAGCAGCTTGGAGCGGGAGGGCCGGGAGACCCAGTACTTC. It encodes CASSLEREGRETQYF.

The V call is TRBV7-9, the J call TRBJ2-1, with D possibly being TRBD2 (5 bases). V was trimmed by 3 bases and J by 8 bases, leaving 8 bases between them. The CDR3 has 12 residues. Germline loops: CDR1 SEHNR, CDR2 FQNEAQ (reference sequence). CDR3 sequence reads: CASSLEVDEQFF. DNA for the CDR3: TGTGCCAGCAGCTTGGAGGTTGATGAGCAGTTCTTC.

The chain joins TRBV5-1 to TRBJ2-7; TRBD2 is a possible D gene (5 bases). This CDR3 region has 13 residues. CDR1 SGHRS and CDR2 YFSETQ come from the germline V gene. The V end lost 3 bases, the J end lost 3 bases, and 10 bases lay between the germline ends. This CDR3 reads CASSWTDIYEQYF. The CDR3 coding sequence is TGCGCCAGCAGCTGGACTGATATCTACGAGCAGTACTTC.

The chain employs TRBV6-5 and TRBJ1-2; 8 bases match TRBD1. V lost 2 bases to trimming and J lost 4 bases; unmatched junction nucleotides: 9. The CDR3 has 16 amino acids. Per germline, CDR1 MNHEY and CDR2 SVGAGI. The CDR3 bases are TGTGCCAGCAGTTACCGAATGAGGACAGGGATCTATGGCTACACCTTC. Translating gives CASSYRMRTGIYGYTF.

This chain joins TRBV11-3 and TRBJ2-7; D is unclear. The CDR3 spans 11 residues. Germline loops: CDR1 SGHNT, CDR2 YENEEA. V lost 5 bases and J lost 6, with 8 bases in between. The CDR3: CASSAAGEQYF. CDR3 DNA sequence: TGTGCCAGCAGCGCCGCAGGCGAGCAGTACTTC.

The chain recombines TRBV29-1 with TRBJ2-2, with 8 bases lining up with TRBD1. Germline V gene data show CDR1 as SQVTM and CDR2 as ANQGSEA. With V trimmed by 0 bases and J by 1 base, 4 bases remained unmatched. This CDR3 is built from 16 residues. CDR3: CSVEDRGTGNTGELFF. CDR3 in DNA: TGCAGCGTTGAAGATCGTGGGACAGGGAACACCGGGGAGCTGTTTTTT.

This chain connects TRBV2 to TRBJ1-1, with TRBD1 matching 8 bases. The germline CDR1 and CDR2 sequences are SNHLY and FYNNEI. The trim removed 3 bases at V and 1 base at J, leaving 10 bases unmatched. The CDR3 has 17 residues. CDR3 sequence: CASSDTGRGLSNTEAFF. CDR3 nucleotide sequence: TGTGCCAGCAGTGATACGGGCAGGGGGCTTTCGAACACTGAAGCTTTCTTT.

The genes are TRBV6-1 and TRBJ1-2, with TRBD1 as a possible D gene (6 bases). The germline V and J ends were trimmed by 5 bases and 5 bases, with 15 bases remaining between them. Germline-derived CDR1 and CDR2 are MNHNS and SASEGT. The CDR3 is 14 residues long. The CDR3 DNA reads TGTGCCAGCAGTAACAGGGTAGTAGGGTATGGCTACACCTTC. This encodes CASSNRVVGYGYTF.

J is TRBJ1-6 and V is TRBV6-4, with a tentative D call TRBD1 (6 bases). V was pared by 2 bases and J by 7 bases, with 12 bases between. From germline, CDR1 is MRHNA and CDR2 SNTAGT. This CDR3 has 15 residues. In DNA form, the CDR3 reads TGTGCCAGCAGTGACACAGGGATAGGGAATTCACCCCTCCACTTT. Its protein product is CASSDTGIGNSPLHF.

This sequence joins TRBV19 and TRBJ2-1; D is possibly TRBD1 or TRBD2 (5 bases each). The CDR3 is 13 residues long. V was trimmed by 6 bases and J by 2 bases, leaving 8 bases between them. Germline V CDR1 and CDR2: LNHDA, SQIVND (reference sequence). The CDR3 DNA follows: TGTGCCAGTAGGGGGGTGGCCTACAATGAGCAGTTCTTC. It encodes CASRGVAYNEQFF.

The chain uses TRBV14 and TRBJ1-4; D is undetermined. This CDR3 spans 15 amino acids. Trimming took off 3 bases at V and 4 bases at J, with 12 bases between the two ends. Germline lookup yields CDR1 SGHDN and CDR2 FVKESK. CDR3 nucleotide sequence: TGTGCCAGCAGCCACGCCATCGGGAATAATGAAAAACTGTTTTTT. It is translated as CASSHAIGNNEKLFF. Together with reference TRBV14 and TRBJ1-4, the CDR3 gives the full variable domain: EAGVTQFPSHSVIEKGQTVTLRCDPISGHDNLYWYRRVMGKEIKFLLHFVKESKQDESGMPNNRFLAERTGGTYSTLKVQPAELEDSGVYFCASSHAIGNNEKLFFGSGTQLSVL.

The chain couples TRBV5-4 to TRBJ1-6; TRBD1 might be the D (6 bases). Trimming removed 0 bases at V and 15 bases at J, with 16 bases between. Per the germline V gene, CDR1 is SGHNT and CDR2 is YYREEE (reference sequence). The CDR3 is 14 residues long. CDR3 in DNA: TGTGCCAGCAGCTTGGCCGCACAGGGAGGAGTCCTCCACTTT. Its protein is CASSLAAQGGVLHF.

The chain has TRBV30 and TRBJ1-4, with D unclear. Germline assignment: CDR1 GTSNPN and CDR2 SVGIG (reference sequence). CDR3 length equals 14 residues. The germline V and J ends were trimmed by 4 bases and 4 bases, with 13 bases remaining between them. CDR3: CAWKGTPDNEKLFF. The CDR3, as DNA: TGTGCCTGGAAAGGCACTCCTGATAATGAAAAACTGTTTTTT.

The gene calls are TRBV11-1 and TRBJ2-7; TRBD1 is a possible D gene (7 bases). This CDR3 contains 15 residues. V lost 5 bases, J lost 7 bases, and 21 bases lay in between. The germline CDR1 and CDR2 sequences are SGHAT and FQDESV (reference sequence). The CDR3 sequence: CASSPSDRRRGEQYF. The CDR3 nucleotides are TGTGCCAGCAGCCCGTCGGACAGGCGGCGGGGTGAGCAGTACTTC.

The rearrangement joins TRBV30 to TRBJ1-2; D may be TRBD1 (6 bases). The CDR3 totals 15 residues. The V end was cut by 2 bases, the J end by 3 bases, with 16 bases between. In germline, CDR1 is GTSNPN, CDR2 SVGIG (reference sequence). Written as DNA, the CDR3 is TGTGCCTGGAGTTTTGGGGGGGGCAGCTACTATGGCTACACCTTC. It yields the protein CAWSFGGGSYYGYTF.